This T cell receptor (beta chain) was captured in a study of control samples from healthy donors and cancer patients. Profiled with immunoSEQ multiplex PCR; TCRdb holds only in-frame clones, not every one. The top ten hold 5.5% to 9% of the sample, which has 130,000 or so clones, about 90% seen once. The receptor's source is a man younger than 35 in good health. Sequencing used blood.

The CDR3 region has the DNA TGCGCCAGCAGCGAAGCCAGGGTAGAAGAAGCTTTCTTT. Its protein product is CASSEARVEEAFF. The chain couples TRBV5-1 to TRBJ1-1, with a possible D match to TRBD1 (5 bases). This CDR3 region has 13 residues. V was cut by 4 bases and J by 8 bases, with 15 bases left in between. The germline gives CDR1 SGHRS, CDR2 YFSETQ.